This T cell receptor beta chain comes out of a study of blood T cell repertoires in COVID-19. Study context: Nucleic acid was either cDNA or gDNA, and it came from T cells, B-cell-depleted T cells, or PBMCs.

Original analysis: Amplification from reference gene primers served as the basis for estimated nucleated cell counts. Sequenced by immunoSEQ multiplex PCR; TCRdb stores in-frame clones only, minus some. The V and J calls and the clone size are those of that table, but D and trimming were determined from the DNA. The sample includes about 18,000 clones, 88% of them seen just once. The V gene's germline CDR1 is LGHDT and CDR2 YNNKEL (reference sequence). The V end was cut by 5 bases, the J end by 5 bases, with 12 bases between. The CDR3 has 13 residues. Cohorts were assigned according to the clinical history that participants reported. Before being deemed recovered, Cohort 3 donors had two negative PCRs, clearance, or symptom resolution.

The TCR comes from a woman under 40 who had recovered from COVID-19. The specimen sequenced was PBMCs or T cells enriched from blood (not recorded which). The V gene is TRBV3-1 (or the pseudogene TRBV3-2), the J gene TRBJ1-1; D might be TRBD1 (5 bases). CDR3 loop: CASSTTVKTEAFF. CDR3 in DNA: TGTGCCAGCAGCACGACAGTTAAGACTGAAGCTTTCTTT.